Presented here are 28 T cell receptor beta chains from one specimen sequenced in a study. One entry per CDR3 protein results from TCRdb running MiXCR on the RT-PCR reads. The sample shows more than 550,000 distinct CDR3 sequences, about 14% of them seen only once. Sequenced input: memory CD4+ T cells from blood. The receptors were sampled from a female donor in good health, serving as a healthy control.

The chain combines TRBV7-6 with TRBJ2-1, with TRBD1 identical over 12 bases. Germline CDR1 SGHVS, CDR2 FNYEAQ. This CDR3 has 16 residues. V shed 5 bases, J shed 5 bases, and the junction held 7 bases outside the gene matches. CDR3 nucleotide sequence: TGTGCCAGCAGCCCGGGACAGGGGGCCTTCCACAATGAGCAGTTCTTC. Amino acids: CASSPGQGAFHNEQFF.

This clonotype occurred a few times. The J gene is TRBJ2-2, the V gene TRBV15; D might be TRBD1 (6 bases). There are 17 residues in the CDR3. Germline V lookup: CDR1 LNHNV, CDR2 YYDKDF (reference sequence). V lost 1 base, J lost 4 bases, and 16 bases lay in between. The CDR3 region is CATSRVAGAQGTGELFF. The CDR3, as DNA: TGTGCCACCAGCAGAGTTGCAGGGGCGCAGGGCACCGGGGAGCTGTTTTTT.

The genes are TRBV14 and TRBJ2-3; D is uncertain. V lost 4 bases and J 4 bases, leaving 12 bases between the germline ends. The germline CDR1 and CDR2 sequences are SGHDN and FVKESK. The CDR3 spans 14 residues. CDR3 protein: CASSPVMYADTQYF. The CDR3 nucleotides are TGTGCCAGCAGCCCTGTGATGTATGCAGATACGCAGTATTTT.

This clonotype was detected only a few times. The rearrangement links TRBV18 to TRBJ1-2, with 9 bases identical to TRBD1. The ends lost 0 bases at V and 2 bases at J; junction bases unmatched: 4. The V gene's germline CDR1 is KGHSH and CDR2 LQKENI. The CDR3 is 16 amino acids. The DNA of the CDR3 is TGTGCCAGCTCACCACCTCCGGGACAGGGCAACTATGGCTACACCTTC. It encodes CASSPPPGQGNYGYTF.

This clonotype was detected a few times. The chain combines TRBV5-1 with TRBJ2-5; TRBD1 matches at 7 bases. The CDR3 extends over 15 amino acids. CDR1 is SGHRS and CDR2 is YFSETQ in the germline V gene. After removal of 0 bases from V and 5 bases from J, the junction contained 7 bases not matched to a gene. CDR3 nucleotide sequence: TGCGCCAGCAGCTTGGGAACCAGGGGGATTGAGACCCAGTACTTC. Protein: CASSLGTRGIETQYF.

The CDR3 region has the DNA TGCGCCAGCAGCTTGGGCCCGGGGGGAAATCAGCCCCAGCATTTT. Translation gives CASSLGPGGNQPQHF. This rearrangement joins TRBV5-1 to TRBJ1-5; TRBD1 is a possible D gene (5 bases). V lost 0 bases to trimming and J lost 4 bases, with 11 bases between them. The V gene's germline CDR1 is SGHRS and CDR2 YFSETQ. This CDR3 has 15 amino acids.

V is TRBV19 and J is TRBJ2-3, with 13 bases aligning to TRBD2. The V gene end was trimmed by 5 bases and the J gene end by 8 bases; junction bases not matched to a gene: 19. CDR3 length: 19 amino acids. Per germline, CDR1 LNHDA and CDR2 SQIVND (reference sequence). Here the CDR3 DNA reads TGTGCCAGTAGTCTCAACTCCGGACTAGCGGGAGTCGCCGGGAGTACGCAGTATTTT. It specifies CASSLNSGLAGVAGSTQYF.

Regarding this clonotype: The CDR3 carries no conserved terminal phenylalanine or tryptophan, so it likely arises from a read error. This rearrangement joins TRBV6-2 or TRBV6-3 to TRBJ2-1; D tentatively reads TRBD1 or TRBD2 (5 bases each). The CDR3 covers 12 residues. The germline V gene has CDR1 MNHEY and CDR2 SVGEGT. V lost 5 bases and J 8 bases, leaving 10 bases between the germline ends. The CDR3: CASSLGEYEQFL. The CDR3 DNA sequence: TGTGCCAGCAGTCTAGGGGAGTATGAGCAGTTCTTA.

This clonotype was seen only once. CDR3 sequence: CASRGVGAGWTSGSYTGELFF. The CDR3 DNA is TGTGCCAGCAGAGGTGTAGGGGCAGGATGGACTAGCGGGAGTTACACCGGGGAGCTGTTTTTT. J is TRBJ2-2 and V is TRBV6-1; 13 bases align to TRBD2. CDR1 is MNHNS, CDR2 SASEGT, per germline. CDR3 size: 21 residues. The V and J ends lost 6 bases and 3 bases, in that order; junction bases with no gene match: 19.

V is TRBV20-1 and J is TRBJ2-1, with D perhaps TRBD1 (6 bases). The ends were cut back, 3 bases at V and 0 bases at J, with 9 bases in the middle. The CDR3 is 14 residues long. Per germline, CDR1 DFQATT and CDR2 SNEGSKA (reference sequence). CDR3 residues: CSARDSTSYNEQFF. The CDR3 DNA follows: TGCAGTGCTAGGGACAGTACCTCCTACAATGAGCAGTTCTTC.

With respect to this clonotype: This may come from a read error, since a much larger clone is one base off. The V and J genes are TRBV20-1 and TRBJ2-3; 10 bases map to TRBD2. Germline V gene data show CDR1 as DFQATT and CDR2 as SNEGSKA (reference sequence). This CDR3 is built from 15 residues. V trimming: 3 bases; J trimming: 2 bases; junction bases outside the gene matches: 5. The CDR3 DNA follows: TGCAGTGCTAGGGCCCTAGCGGGAGCCACAGATACGCAGTATTTT. Its translation: CSARALAGATDTQYF.

This clonotype was seen a handful of times. This sequence joins TRBV5-6 and TRBJ2-1; D is uncertain. V was clipped by 4 bases and J by 8 bases, with 7 bases between them. The CDR3 extends over 11 amino acids. The germline V gene encodes CDR1 SGHDT and CDR2 YYEEEE. CDR3 residues: CASSRLHEQFF. The CDR3 nucleotides read TGTGCCAGCAGCCGGCTCCATGAGCAGTTCTTC.

This clonotype came up a few times. The chain recombines TRBV7-2 with TRBJ2-7, with 11 bases lining up with TRBD2. CDR1 and CDR2 from the germline V gene are SGHTA and FQGNSA. V was clipped by 5 bases and J by 9 bases; unmatched bases: 9. CDR3 length: 14 residues. The CDR3 nucleotides are TGTGCCAGCAGCCCACCACTAGCGGGAGTGGTGCAGTACTTC. Translated, it gives CASSPPLAGVVQYF.

The CDR3 DNA reads as TGCAGTGTCAACTTCGGTAGGAACACTGAAGCTTTCTTT. This codes for CSVNFGRNTEAFF. The chain carries TRBV20-1 and TRBJ1-1; D uncertain. CDR1 and CDR2 (germline): DFQATT, SNEGSKA (reference sequence). Trimming took 7 bases from V and 1 from J, leaving 13 bases between them. This CDR3 comprises 13 residues.

The gene calls are TRBV20-1 and TRBJ2-7, with D possibly being TRBD2 (6 bases). The V and J ends lost 3 bases and 3 bases respectively, with 18 bases between them. Looked up from germline, CDR1 is DFQATT and CDR2 is SNEGSKA (reference sequence). The CDR3 sequence is 15 residues long. The CDR3 reads CSARENSGPGYEQYF. Here the CDR3 DNA reads TGCAGTGCTAGGGAAAATAGCGGCCCAGGCTACGAGCAGTACTTC.

This clonotype was recorded at least ten times. J is TRBJ2-5 and V is TRBV20-1; no definite D call. Looked up from germline, CDR1 is DFQATT and CDR2 is SNEGSKA (reference sequence). V gave up 2 bases and J gave up 2 bases, with 3 bases separating them. The CDR3 spans 11 residues. CDR3 DNA sequence: TGCAGTGCTAGACAGCAAGAGACCCAGTACTTC. It specifies CSARQQETQYF.

The chain employs TRBV5-1 and TRBJ2-1; D is possibly TRBD1 (6 bases). V was clipped by 0 bases and J by 6 bases, with 13 bases between them. CDR1 and CDR2 (germline): SGHRS, YFSETQ. The CDR3 is 15 residues long. The CDR3 is CASSLEQGLINEQFF. In DNA form, the CDR3 reads TGCGCCAGCAGCTTGGAACAGGGCCTAATCAATGAGCAGTTCTTC.

The chain has TRBV20-1 and TRBJ2-1, with D possibly TRBD2 on 6 matching bases. The V gene lost 5 bases and the J gene lost 7 bases, with 21 bases spanning the gap. The CDR3 is 15 amino acids. Germline lookup yields CDR1 DFQATT and CDR2 SNEGSKA (reference sequence). DNA for the CDR3: TGCAGTGCTCCCTGGGGGAGGAGGGTAAGGAATGAGCAGTTCTTC. Translation gives CSAPWGRRVRNEQFF.

This clonotype was observed at least ten times. The chain uses TRBV7-3 and TRBJ2-1, with TRBD2 matching 7 bases. There are 12 residues in the CDR3. CDR1 is SGHTA and CDR2 is FQGTGA in the germline V gene. J lost 8 bases, V lost 6 bases, and 4 bases had no gene match. For the CDR3, the DNA is TGTGCCAGCAGGGACCGGGGGGATGAGCAGTTCTTC. This gives the protein CASRDRGDEQFF.

The sample holds many counts of this clonotype. The chain joins TRBV12-3 or TRBV12-4 to TRBJ2-4; D is uncertain. The CDR3 has 14 residues. The V end was cut by 3 bases, the J end by 7 bases, with 13 bases between. CDR3 region: CASSFSRLGNIQYF. In DNA, the CDR3 is TGTGCCAGCAGTTTCAGTAGGTTAGGGAACATTCAGTACTTC.

This clonotype was detected ten times or more. Sequence at one end of the junction differs from germline and may be a read error. The chain combines TRBV4-2 with TRBJ2-3; D is uncertain. Germline V gene sequence: CDR1 LGHNA, CDR2 YNFKEQ. The CDR3 has 13 amino acids. This chain's CDR3 is CASSQFHSTDQIF. CDR3 DNA sequence: TGTGCCAGCAGCCAATTCCACAGCACGGACCAGATTTTT.

This clonotype was recorded many times. This chain joins TRBV12-3 or TRBV12-4 and TRBJ1-2; D ambiguous. V shed 1 base and J shed 8 bases, with 20 bases lying between them. The CDR3 has 16 amino acids. The CDR3 DNA reads as TGTGCCAGCAGTTTAGGCCCTCAGGATGTACCCTACGGCTACACCTTC. It yields the protein CASSLGPQDVPYGYTF.

V is TRBV10-3 and J is TRBJ1-2; D unclear. The CDR3 extends over 15 amino acids. CDR1 is ENHRY, CDR2 SYGVKD, per germline. The V end was cut by 0 bases, the J end by 1 base, with 9 bases between. The DNA of the CDR3 is TGTGCCATCAGTGAGTCCGTGGCCTTTAACTATGGCTACACCTTC. Encoded protein: CAISESVAFNYGYTF.

This clonotype was observed a handful of times. The chain couples TRBV20-1 to TRBJ2-1; 9 positions agree with TRBD2. The CDR3 runs 15 residues. V was pared by 1 base and J by 6 bases, with 7 bases of the junction left unmatched. The V gene's germline CDR1 is DFQATT and CDR2 SNEGSKA (reference sequence). CDR3 bases: TGCAGTGCTAGAGCGGGGACTAGCCTTATCAATGAGCAGTTCTTC. Amino acids: CSARAGTSLINEQFF.

Ten or more counts support this clonotype. The chain joins TRBV12-3 or TRBV12-4 to TRBJ2-5, with D possibly TRBD1 on 6 matching bases. V lost 4 bases to trimming and J lost 4 bases, with 13 bases between them. The CDR3 sequence is 14 residues long. This chain's CDR3 is CASSSMGAGETQYF. CDR3 in DNA: TGTGCCAGCAGTTCCATGGGGGCGGGAGAGACCCAGTACTTC.

This clonotype was picked up a small number of times. The rearrangement joins TRBV4-3 to TRBJ1-5, with unresolved D. Trimming pared 1 base from V and 4 bases from J, leaving 17 bases between. Germline values: CDR1 LGHNA, CDR2 YSLEER. This CDR3 has 17 amino acids. The CDR3 region has the DNA TGCGCCAGCAGCCAAGTCTACTCCGGTAGGAGGAATCAGCCCCAGCATTTT. It encodes CASSQVYSGRRNQPQHF.

The CDR3 bases are TGTGCCAGCAGCCACATCAGGGCGGAGGGACTCATCTATGGCTACACCTTC. It specifies CASSHIRAEGLIYGYTF. The chain employs TRBV7-8 and TRBJ1-2, with D tentatively TRBD1 (5 bases). Trimming removed 5 bases from V and 4 bases from J, with 23 bases in between. The CDR3 loop spans 17 amino acids. Germline CDR1 is SGHVS and CDR2 is FQNEAQ.

Many counts were recorded for this clonotype. The rearrangement links TRBV20-1 to TRBJ2-7; 7 positions match TRBD1. The V gene end was trimmed by 6 bases and the J gene end by 2 bases; junction bases not matched to a gene: 7. Germline assignment: CDR1 DFQATT and CDR2 SNEGSKA (reference sequence). The length of the CDR3 is 13 residues. CDR3 sequence: CSAPDRYPYEQYF. The CDR3 DNA reads as TGCAGTGCGCCGGACAGGTACCCCTACGAGCAGTACTTC.